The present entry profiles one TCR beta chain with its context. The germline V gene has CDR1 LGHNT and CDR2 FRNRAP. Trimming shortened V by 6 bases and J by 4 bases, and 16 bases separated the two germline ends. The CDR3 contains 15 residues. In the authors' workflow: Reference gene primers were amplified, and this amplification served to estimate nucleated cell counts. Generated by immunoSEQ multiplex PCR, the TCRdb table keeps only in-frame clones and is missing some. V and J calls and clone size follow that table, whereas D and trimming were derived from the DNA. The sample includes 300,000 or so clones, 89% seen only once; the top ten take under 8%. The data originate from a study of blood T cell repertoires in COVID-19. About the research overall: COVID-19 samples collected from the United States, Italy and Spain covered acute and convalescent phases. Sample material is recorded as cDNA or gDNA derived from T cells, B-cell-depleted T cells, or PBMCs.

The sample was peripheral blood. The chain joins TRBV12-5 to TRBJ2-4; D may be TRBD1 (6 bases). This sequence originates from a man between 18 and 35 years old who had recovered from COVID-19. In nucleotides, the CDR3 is TGTGCTAGTGGCCTAATGGGGGCGTTGAAAAACATTCAGTACTTC. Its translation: CASGLMGALKNIQYF.